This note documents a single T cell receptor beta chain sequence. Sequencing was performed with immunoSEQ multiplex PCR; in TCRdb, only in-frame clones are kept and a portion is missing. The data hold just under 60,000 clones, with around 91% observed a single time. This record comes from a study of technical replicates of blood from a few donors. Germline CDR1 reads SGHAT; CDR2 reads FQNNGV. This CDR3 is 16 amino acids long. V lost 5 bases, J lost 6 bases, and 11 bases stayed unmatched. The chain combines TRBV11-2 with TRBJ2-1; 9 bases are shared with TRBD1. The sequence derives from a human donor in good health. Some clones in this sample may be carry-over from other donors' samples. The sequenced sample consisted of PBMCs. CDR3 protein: CASSPRGQGLSNEQFF. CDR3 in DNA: TGTGCCAGCAGCCCCCGGGGACAGGGCCTCTCCAATGAGCAGTTCTTC.